The 5 T cell receptor beta chains reported below all come from one sample, sequenced in a study of OX40 agonist ivuxolimab in advanced cancers. Generated by immunoSEQ multiplex PCR, the TCRdb table keeps only in-frame clones and is missing some. The sample shows about 15,000 clones, 87% of them seen only once. The sequenced sample was CD4+ or CD8+ T cells sorted from blood, obtained in a trial of the OX40 agonist ivuxolimab. All receptors derive from an adult with an advanced solid tumor such as melanoma, head and neck, liver or kidney cancer.

This rearrangement joins TRBV5-1 to TRBJ2-2, with D tentatively TRBD1 or TRBD2 (5 bases each). The V end lost 3 bases, the J end lost 0 bases, and 9 bases lay between the germline ends. Germline CDR1 and CDR2: SGHRS and YFSETQ. The CDR3 sequence is 15 residues long. CDR3 coding DNA: TGCGCCAGCAGCTCCGGGACGGCGAACACCGGGGAGCTGTTTTTT. The encoded protein is CASSSGTANTGELFF.

This clone showed up just once. The V and J genes are TRBV5-1 and TRBJ2-2, with unresolved D. CDR3 length: 14 residues. Germline CDR1 is SGHRS and CDR2 is YFSETQ. V gave up 3 bases and J gave up 6 bases, with 12 bases separating them. The CDR3 here is CASSSVVRPGELFF. CDR3 DNA: TGCGCCAGCAGCTCGGTCGTTAGGCCCGGGGAGCTGTTTTTT. The entire variable domain, with the rest obtained from reference TRBV5-1 and TRBJ2-2, is as follows: KAGVTQTPRYLIKTRGQQVTLSCSPISGHRSVSWYQQTPGQGLQFLFEYFSETQRNKGNFPGRFSGRQFSNSRSEMNVSTLELGDSALYLCASSSVVRPGELFFGEGSRLTVL.

The chain recombines TRBV7-6 with TRBJ2-2; TRBD1 is a possible D gene (6 bases). Germline CDR1 reads SGHVS; CDR2 reads FNYEAQ. Trimming pared 5 bases from V and 0 bases from J, leaving 10 bases between. The CDR3 consists of 15 residues. The CDR3 DNA reads TGTGCCAGCAGCAGGGACAACTCGAACACCGGGGAGCTGTTTTTT. This translates into CASSRDNSNTGELFF.

V usage is TRBV7-2 and J usage is TRBJ2-1; 15 positions agree with TRBD2. Germline CDR1 and CDR2: SGHTA and FQGNSA. CDR3 size: 16 residues. After removal of 5 bases from V and 4 bases from J, the junction contained 3 bases not matched to a gene. The CDR3 is CASSTGTSGGYNEQFF. The CDR3 coding sequence is TGTGCCAGCAGCACGGGGACTAGCGGGGGGTACAATGAGCAGTTCTTC.

This rearrangement joins TRBV19 to TRBJ1-3, with D uncertain. V gave up 6 bases and J gave up 0 bases, with 9 bases separating them. This CDR3 region has 14 residues. CDR1 is LNHDA and CDR2 is SQIVND in the germline V gene (reference sequence). CDR3 bases: TGTGCCAGTAGATCAAGGCACTCTGGAAACACCATATATTTT. Translated, it gives CASRSRHSGNTIYF.